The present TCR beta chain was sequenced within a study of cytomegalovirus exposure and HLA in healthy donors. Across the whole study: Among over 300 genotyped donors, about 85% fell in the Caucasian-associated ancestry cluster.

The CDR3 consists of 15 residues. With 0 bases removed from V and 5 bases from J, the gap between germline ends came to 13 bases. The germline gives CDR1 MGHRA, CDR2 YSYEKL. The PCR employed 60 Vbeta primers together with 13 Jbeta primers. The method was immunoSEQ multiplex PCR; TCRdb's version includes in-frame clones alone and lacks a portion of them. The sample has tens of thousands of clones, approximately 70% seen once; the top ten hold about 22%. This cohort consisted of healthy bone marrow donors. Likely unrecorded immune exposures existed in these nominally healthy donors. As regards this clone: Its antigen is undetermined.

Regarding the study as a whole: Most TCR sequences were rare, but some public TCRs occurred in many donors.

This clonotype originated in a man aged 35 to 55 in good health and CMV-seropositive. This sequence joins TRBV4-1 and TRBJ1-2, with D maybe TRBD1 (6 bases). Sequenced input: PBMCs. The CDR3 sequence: CASSQDRGPTYGYTF. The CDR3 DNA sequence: TGCGCCAGCAGCCAAGACAGGGGACCCACTTATGGCTACACCTTC.